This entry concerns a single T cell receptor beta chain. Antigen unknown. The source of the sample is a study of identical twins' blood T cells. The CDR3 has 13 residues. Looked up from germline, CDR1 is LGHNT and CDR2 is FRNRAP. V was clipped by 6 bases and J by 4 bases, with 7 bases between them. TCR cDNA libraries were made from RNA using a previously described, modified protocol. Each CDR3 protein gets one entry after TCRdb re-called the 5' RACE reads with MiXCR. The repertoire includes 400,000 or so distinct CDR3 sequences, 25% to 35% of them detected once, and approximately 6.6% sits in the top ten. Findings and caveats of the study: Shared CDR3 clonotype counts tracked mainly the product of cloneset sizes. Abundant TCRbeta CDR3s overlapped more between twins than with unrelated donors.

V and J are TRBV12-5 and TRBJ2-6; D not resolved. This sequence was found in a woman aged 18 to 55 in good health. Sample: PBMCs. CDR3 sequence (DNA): TGTGCTAGTGGGTATTCCGGGGCCAACGTCCTGACTTTC. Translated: CASGYSGANVLTF. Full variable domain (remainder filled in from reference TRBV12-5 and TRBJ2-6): DARVTQTPRHKVTEMGQEVTMRCQPILGHNTVFWYRQTMMQGLELLAYFRNRAPLDDSGMPKDRFSAEMPDATLATLKIQPSEPRDSAVYFCASGYSGANVLTFGAGSRLTVL.